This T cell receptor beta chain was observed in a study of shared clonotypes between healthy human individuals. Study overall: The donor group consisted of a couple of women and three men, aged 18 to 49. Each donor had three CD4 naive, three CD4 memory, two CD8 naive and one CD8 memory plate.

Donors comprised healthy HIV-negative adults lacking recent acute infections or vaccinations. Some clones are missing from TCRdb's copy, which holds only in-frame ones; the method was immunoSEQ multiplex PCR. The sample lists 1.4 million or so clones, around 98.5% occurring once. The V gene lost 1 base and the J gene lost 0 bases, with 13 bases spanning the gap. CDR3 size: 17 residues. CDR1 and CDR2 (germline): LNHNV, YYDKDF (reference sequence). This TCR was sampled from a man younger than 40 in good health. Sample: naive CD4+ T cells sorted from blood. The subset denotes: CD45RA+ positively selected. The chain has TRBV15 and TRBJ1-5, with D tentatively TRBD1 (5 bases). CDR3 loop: CATSRGRQLYSNQPQHF. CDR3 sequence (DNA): TGTGCCACCAGCAGAGGTCGACAGCTTTATAGCAATCAGCCCCAGCATTTT.